These 32 T cell receptor beta chains share one sample of origin, sequenced in a study of blood T cell repertoires in COVID-19. Sequencing was performed with immunoSEQ multiplex PCR; in TCRdb, only in-frame clones are kept and a portion is missing. The sample yields about 190,000 clones, less than 85% seen once. Sequencing was done on a sample of peripheral blood. The receptors stem from a man in his forties or fifties who had recovered from COVID-19.

A single count supports this clone. The chain links TRBV5-4 to TRBJ2-3, with TRBD1 as a possible D gene (5 bases). Germline assignment: CDR1 SGHNT and CDR2 YYREEE (reference sequence). The length of the CDR3 is 16 residues. Deletions cut 0 bases from V and 5 bases from J, with 16 bases between. Here the CDR3 reads CASSLDYTVQGDTQYF. The CDR3 DNA reads TGTGCCAGCAGCTTGGATTATACAGTTCAGGGAGATACGCAGTATTTT.

The chain employs TRBV9 and TRBJ2-3; 9 bases fit TRBD2. Germline CDR1 and CDR2: SGDLS and YYNGEE. V lost 3 bases, J lost 4 bases, and 6 bases stayed unmatched. The CDR3 extends over 15 amino acids. The CDR3 region is CASSDSGSGADTQYF. CDR3 sequence (DNA): TGTGCCAGCAGCGATAGCGGGAGTGGGGCAGATACGCAGTATTTT.

In DNA, the CDR3 is TGTGCCAGCAGTCCAACCCCCAAGGGACAGTATCAGCCCCAGCATTTT. Protein product: CASSPTPKGQYQPQHF. The chain joins TRBV27 to TRBJ1-5, with 7 bases identical to TRBD1. V lost 5 bases and J lost 5; bases outside the gene matches: 12. Per the germline V gene, CDR1 is MNHEY and CDR2 is SMNVEV (reference sequence). The CDR3 has 16 residues.

This sequence joins TRBV7-9 and TRBJ1-1; D unclear. Germline CDR1 and CDR2: SEHNR and FQNEAQ (reference sequence). The CDR3 is made up of 14 amino acids. V lost 6 bases, J lost 3 bases, and 14 bases lay in between. CDR3: CASRPHFLDTEAFF. The CDR3 DNA reads TGTGCCAGCAGGCCTCACTTCCTAGACACTGAAGCTTTCTTT.

This clone appeared a few times. The chain links TRBV19 to TRBJ1-1; D not certain. The CDR3 sequence is 14 residues long. Germline assignment: CDR1 LNHDA and CDR2 SQIVND (reference sequence). V was trimmed by 5 bases and J by 3 bases, leaving 13 bases between them. DNA for the CDR3: TGTGCCAGTAGTCCCCAGTTTCGGGACACTGAAGCTTTCTTT. Translated, it gives CASSPQFRDTEAFF.

This clone was recorded once. The rearrangement joins TRBV7-6 to TRBJ2-4, with 10 bases fitting TRBD2. The CDR3 is 20 amino acids. Germline V gene lookup returns CDR1 SGHVS and CDR2 FNYEAQ. The V and J ends lost 2 bases and 6 bases, in that order; junction bases with no gene match: 19. This CDR3 reads CASSLLPPNTGTSDANIQYF. For the CDR3, the DNA is TGTGCCAGCAGCTTACTCCCACCCAATACTGGGACTAGCGACGCAAACATTCAGTACTTC.

V and J are TRBV7-8 and TRBJ1-5, with 7 bases matching TRBD1. Per germline, CDR1 SGHVS and CDR2 FQNEAQ. The CDR3 has 16 amino acids. Germline trimming cut 5 bases from V and 1 base from J; bases unmatched to any gene: 8. DNA for the CDR3: TGTGCCAGCAGCCCCTACCGGGACAGAAGCAATCAGCCCCAGCATTTT. Protein: CASSPYRDRSNQPQHF.

The rearrangement uses TRBV7-9 and TRBJ2-3; a possible D gene is TRBD2 (5 bases). CDR3 length: 16 amino acids. Germline CDR1 is SEHNR and CDR2 is FQNEAQ (reference sequence). The V end lost 10 bases, the J end lost 2 bases, and 22 bases lay between the germline ends. CDR3 sequence: CATDTPGAVLTDTQYF. The CDR3 bases are TGTGCCACCGATACCCCCGGAGCGGTACTCACAGATACGCAGTATTTT.

The chain joins TRBV29-1 to TRBJ1-1; 7 bases line up with TRBD1. Germline CDR1 SQVTM, CDR2 ANQGSEA. The CDR3 is 16 residues long. Trimming removed 4 bases from V and 0 bases from J; junction bases left unmatched: 11. The CDR3 loop reads CSVGGRQGPMNTEAFF. The CDR3 DNA is TGCAGCGTTGGGGGTCGACAGGGTCCCATGAACACTGAAGCTTTCTTT. Full variable domain (outside the CDR3, taken from reference TRBV29-1 and TRBJ1-1): SAVISQKPSRDICQRGTSLTIQCQVDSQVTMMFWYRQQPGQSLTLIATANQGSEATYESGFVIDKFPISRPNLTFSTLTVSNMSPEDSSIYLCSVGGRQGPMNTEAFFGQGTRLTVV.

This chain connects TRBV2 to TRBJ2-7; 13 nucleotides match TRBD2. Germline V gene sequence: CDR1 SNHLY, CDR2 FYNNEI. The V and J ends lost 6 bases and 9 bases, in that order; junction bases with no gene match: 8. This CDR3 has 14 residues. The CDR3 loop is CASSEGLAGWGQYF. CDR3 DNA sequence: TGTGCCAGCAGCGAGGGACTAGCGGGATGGGGGCAGTACTTC.

This sequence joins TRBV11-3 and TRBJ2-7, with 8 bases that match TRBD2. Trimming took 1 base from V and 0 from J; bases not matched to a gene: 2. Per germline, CDR1 SGHNT and CDR2 YENEEA. The CDR3 has 15 amino acids. DNA of the CDR3: TGTGCCAGCAGCTTAGCTAGCGGGCCCTCCTACGAGCAGTACTTC. This encodes CASSLASGPSYEQYF. Based on the CDR3 plus reference TRBV11-3 and TRBJ2-7, the full variable domain is EAGVVQSPRYKIIEKKQPVAFWCNPISGHNTLYWYLQNLGQGPELLIRYENEEAVDDSQLPKDRFSAERLKGVDSTLKIQPAELGDSAVYLCASSLASGPSYEQYFGPGTRLTVT.

This clone was counted between two and nine times. This chain connects TRBV5-6 to TRBJ2-1, with a tentative D call TRBD1 (5 bases). The V gene lost 4 bases and the J gene lost 5 bases, with 16 bases spanning the gap. Germline loops: CDR1 SGHDT, CDR2 YYEEEE. The CDR3 consists of 15 residues. The CDR3 coding sequence is TGTGCCAGCAGCCGATGGGGCCTACCCCACAATGAGCAGTTCTTC. It codes for CASSRWGLPHNEQFF.

This clone was detected only a few times. The CDR3 sequence is CAWSLPRTQYF. The CDR3 DNA is TGTGCCTGGAGTCTCCCGCGGACCCAGTACTTC. The chain couples TRBV30 to TRBJ2-5; no firm D call. Trimming cost V 2 bases and J 7 bases, with 8 bases left between them. The CDR3 loop spans 11 amino acids. CDR1 and CDR2 (germline): GTSNPN, SVGIG (reference sequence).

This clone was seen only once. This chain joins TRBV2 and TRBJ1-5; D perhaps matches TRBD1 (5 bases). CDR1 and CDR2 from the germline V gene are SNHLY and FYNNEI. V lost 0 bases, J lost 2 bases, and 11 bases lay in between. There are 16 residues in the CDR3. CDR3 amino acids: CASSEAQTRGNQPQHF. The CDR3 region has the DNA TGTGCCAGCAGTGAAGCGCAGACCAGGGGCAATCAGCCCCAGCATTTT.

The chain links TRBV11-2 to TRBJ1-4, with 9 bases matching TRBD1. Germline loops: CDR1 SGHAT, CDR2 FQNNGV. This CDR3 spans 14 amino acids. The J segment lost 5 bases and the V segment lost 5 bases, leaving 3 bases of the junction unmatched. CDR3 in amino acids: CASSGQGKNEKLFF. The CDR3 DNA follows: TGTGCCAGCAGCGGACAGGGGAAAAATGAAAAACTGTTTTTT.

The V and J genes are TRBV7-9 and TRBJ1-1; D not certain. The V end was cut by 5 bases, the J end by 5 bases, with 18 bases between. There are 15 residues in the CDR3. Germline V gene sequence: CDR1 SEHNR, CDR2 FQNEAQ (reference sequence). CDR3 coding DNA: TGTGCCAGCAGCCTCTTCGTTGATACGAGGACTGAAGCTTTCTTT. Residues: CASSLFVDTRTEAFF.

In this sample, this clone turned up once. The chain couples TRBV4-2 to TRBJ2-3, with TRBD2 identical over 16 bases. Looked up from germline, CDR1 is LGHNA and CDR2 is YNFKEQ. The CDR3 extends over 19 amino acids. J was trimmed by 2 bases and V by 0 bases; bases with no gene match: 5. CDR3 coding DNA: TGTGCCAGCAGCCAAGATGGGACTAGCGGGAGGGTGATCACAGATACGCAGTATTTT. Translated: CASSQDGTSGRVITDTQYF.

The chain employs TRBV7-3 and TRBJ1-2; weak D call: TRBD1 (6 bases). Germline-derived CDR1 and CDR2 are SGHTA and FQGTGA. The V end was cut by 0 bases, the J end by 9 bases, with 8 bases between. The CDR3 length is 12 residues. The CDR3 DNA follows: TGTGCCAGCAGCTTAACAGGGGGAAGCTACACCTTC. Protein product: CASSLTGGSYTF.

This clone appeared a few times. The chain joins TRBV5-1 to TRBJ1-6, with 7 bases identical to TRBD1. Per the germline V gene, CDR1 is SGHRS and CDR2 is YFSETQ. The CDR3 sequence is 14 residues long. V lost 4 bases to trimming and J lost 7 bases; unmatched junction nucleotides: 5. CDR3 nucleotides: TGCGCCAGCAGCATCAGGGGGTCCAATTCACCCCTCCACTTT. Residues: CASSIRGSNSPLHF.

This clone showed up just a few times. With only one base between it and a far larger clone, this is likely a read error. CDR3 amino acids: CASSPRADTQYF. The CDR3 region has the DNA TGTGCCAGCAGCCCCCGGGCAGATACGCAGTATTTT. V gene TRBV7-2 combines with J gene TRBJ2-3; D is uncertain. The germline CDR1 and CDR2 sequences are SGHTA and FQGNSA. This CDR3 is 12 amino acids long. Trimming left V 5 bases short and J 4 bases short, with 7 bases between.

V is TRBV4-3 and J is TRBJ2-1; TRBD2 matches at 10 bases. Germline CDR1 reads LGHNA; CDR2 reads YSLEER. This CDR3 contains 16 residues. J was trimmed by 3 bases and V by 3 bases; bases with no gene match: 5. The chain's CDR3 is CASSQALAGYYNEQFF. The CDR3 nucleotides read TGCGCCAGCAGCCAGGCACTAGCGGGATACTACAATGAGCAGTTCTTC.

The J gene is TRBJ2-3, the V gene TRBV20-1; 8 nucleotides match TRBD2. This CDR3 region has 14 residues. V lost 3 bases and J lost 0; bases outside the gene matches: 2. CDR1 and CDR2 (germline): DFQATT, SNEGSKA (reference sequence). The CDR3 sequence: CSASSGTSTDTQYF. In nucleotides, the CDR3 is TGCAGTGCTAGTAGCGGGACTAGCACAGATACGCAGTATTTT.

J is TRBJ1-1 and V is TRBV30; possibly TRBD1 for D (5 bases). CDR1 is GTSNPN and CDR2 is SVGIG in the germline V gene (reference sequence). The CDR3 runs to 14 residues. V lost 3 bases and J lost 5, with 16 bases in between. CDR3 protein: CAWRESGRGTEAFF. CDR3 coding DNA: TGTGCCTGGAGGGAATCCGGGAGGGGTACTGAAGCTTTCTTT.

This chain connects TRBV27 to TRBJ2-3; D may be TRBD2 (5 bases). CDR1 is MNHEY, CDR2 SMNVEV, per germline (reference sequence). The CDR3 runs to 14 residues. V was trimmed by 3 bases and J by 1 base, leaving 8 bases between them. The CDR3 region is CASSFGLGTDTQYF. Here the CDR3 DNA reads TGTGCCAGCAGTTTCGGACTGGGCACAGATACGCAGTATTTT.

This rearrangement joins TRBV21-1 to TRBJ1-3; the table's D call of TRBD1 was not tested on the DNA. TRBV21-1 counts as a pseudogene. The CDR3 length is 15 residues. CDR3 DNA sequence: TGTGCCAGCAGCAAAGGGGACAGATCTGGAAACACCATATATTTT. Translation: CASSKGDRSGNTIYF.

V usage is TRBV11-2 and J usage is TRBJ1-2; TRBD1 agrees at 10 bases. Germline assignment: CDR1 SGHAT and CDR2 FQNNGV. The CDR3 covers 14 residues. Losses at the gene ends were 0 bases for V and 7 bases for J; bases not matched to a gene: 2. The CDR3: CASSLERTGGGYTF. CDR3 bases: TGTGCCAGCAGCTTAGAACGGACAGGGGGTGGCTACACCTTC.

This chain uses TRBV28 with TRBJ1-3; weak D call: TRBD1 (5 bases). Germline loops: CDR1 MDHEN, CDR2 SYDVKM. The CDR3 is 15 residues long. The V and J ends lost 2 bases and 0 bases respectively, with 8 bases between them. CDR3 bases: TGTGCCAGCAGTTTAGTCGGGGGCTCTGGAAACACCATATATTTT. This gives the protein CASSLVGGSGNTIYF.

The chain employs TRBV13 and TRBJ1-4; D remains ambiguous. Germline CDR1 is PRHDT and CDR2 is FYEKMQ (reference sequence). Trimming removed 3 bases from V and 5 bases from J, with 13 bases in between. This CDR3 comprises 15 residues. The CDR3 DNA follows: TGTGCCAGCAGCTTTACAGCAGAACAGAATGAAAAACTGTTTTTT. As protein: CASSFTAEQNEKLFF.

The genes are TRBV2 and TRBJ1-1, with D unclear. Trimming shortened V by 6 bases and J by 4 bases, and 15 bases separated the two germline ends. CDR1 is SNHLY, CDR2 FYNNEI, per germline. CDR3 length: 14 amino acids. CDR3 loop: CASRVELEATEAFF. The DNA for the CDR3 is TGTGCCAGCAGAGTAGAGTTGGAGGCCACTGAAGCTTTCTTT.

The J gene is TRBJ2-1, the V gene TRBV7-2; TRBD2 aligns across 8 bases. The CDR3 runs to 16 residues. In germline, CDR1 is SGHTA, CDR2 FQGNSA. The V segment lost 4 bases and the J segment 9 bases; nucleotides outside the gene matches: 14. The CDR3 spells CASSYLLAARSREQFF. The CDR3 DNA reads TGTGCCAGCAGCTACTTACTAGCGGCCCGATCACGTGAGCAGTTCTTC.

This rearrangement joins TRBV6-1 to TRBJ2-7; D is unclear. CDR1 is MNHNS, CDR2 SASEGT, per germline. Deletions cut 1 base from V and 6 bases from J, with 10 bases between. This CDR3 comprises 13 residues. The CDR3 nucleotides are TGTGCCAGCAGTGAAGGCAGATCAACCGAGCAGTACTTC. Its protein is CASSEGRSTEQYF.

This clone was seen once. The J gene is TRBJ2-1, the V gene TRBV20-1, with D perhaps matching TRBD1 (5 bases). Trimming left V 4 bases short and J 10 bases short, with 11 bases between. The CDR3 contains 11 residues. The germline gives CDR1 DFQATT, CDR2 SNEGSKA (reference sequence). CDR3 region: CSANTGREQFF. DNA of the CDR3: TGCAGTGCTAATACAGGCAGGGAGCAGTTCTTC.